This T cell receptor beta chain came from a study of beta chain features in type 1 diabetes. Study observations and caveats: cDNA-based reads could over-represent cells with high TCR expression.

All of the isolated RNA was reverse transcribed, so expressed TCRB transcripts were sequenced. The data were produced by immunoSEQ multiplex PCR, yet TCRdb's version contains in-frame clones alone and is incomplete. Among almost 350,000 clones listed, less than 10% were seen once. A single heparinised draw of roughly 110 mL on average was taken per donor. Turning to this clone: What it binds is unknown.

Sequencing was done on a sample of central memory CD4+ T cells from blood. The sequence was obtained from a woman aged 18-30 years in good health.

CDR3 nucleotide sequence: TGTGCCAGTAGTTTCGGTCGGTTTGGCTACGAGCAGTACTTC. This gives the protein CASSFGRFGYEQYF. The chain employs TRBV19 and TRBJ2-7, with no clear D. This CDR3 spans 14 amino acids. Germline V gives CDR1 LNHDA, CDR2 SQIVND (reference sequence). Trimming cost V 5 bases and J 3 bases, with 14 bases left between them.